This TCR beta chain was identified in a study of vaccination and CD4 T cells after COVID-19. Study-wide context: The control cultures got either a CEFX pool, an HIV-1 Nef pool, or no peptide at all.

Oncomine TCR Beta short-read sequencing was applied to DNA from cultured CD4+ T cells. TCRdb used MiXCR to reprocess the PCR reads, holding one entry per CDR3 protein. The repertoire holds about 14,000 distinct CDR3 sequences, with around 52% as singletons. Treatment indicated: roughly 10-day PBMC culture with coronavirus spike peptide pools or control peptides (ViraFEST assay). This clonotype has a single count. The antigen remains unidentified. Germline CDR1 ENHRY, CDR2 SYGVKD. V was clipped by 10 bases and J by 10 bases; unmatched bases: 21. This CDR3 comprises 17 residues. The material sequenced was CD4+ T cells from blood, cultured in vitro. The V gene is TRBV10-3, the J gene TRBJ1-6; 8 positions agree with TRBD1. This sequence was found in a human donor who had recovered from COVID-19. The DNA of the CDR3 is TGTGCCACCTCAGCCGGGACAGGAGAGACTGCGGGATCACCCCTCCACTTT. It encodes CATSAGTGETAGSPLHF.